What follows describes a single TCR beta chain. There is no known antigen for this receptor. Base qualities are not provided; no much larger clone lies one nucleotide away. V is clipped by 0 bases and J by 4 bases, and the sequence between their germline boundaries is 11 bases long. Spanning cysteine to phenylalanine, the CDR3 consists of 14 amino acids. CDR3 DNA only is kept here, 42 bases in frame from base 1. CDR1 SGHKS and CDR2 YYEKEE were looked up in the germline V gene (reference sequence). The collaborating institutions used their own protocols to collect whole blood in K2EDTA tubes. Collaborator samples were shipped for TCRbeta analysis as frozen whole blood, isolated PBMCs, or DNA extracted from either sample type. This sample was included in a study of blood T cell repertoires in COVID-19 (dated by TCRdb to the early 2020s). For the study in its entirety: Samples from collaborators originated in the United States, Italy and Spain and spanned both the acute and convalescent phases of COVID-19. The material from the prospective study consisted of cDNA or gDNA derived from T cells, B-cell-depleted T cells, or PBMCs. Deeply sampled blood TCRbeta repertoires from subjects exposed to, actively infected with, or recovered from COVID-19 were included in the dataset. The samples were drawn from two sources: the first 160 participants of the ongoing ImmuneRACE study, and 1,200 or so subjects contributed by 6 global collaborators. The repertoires were released in a freely available public database meant as a resource for research on the immune response to SARS-CoV-2. Where HLA class I and class II types were available, the types were taken from metadata supplied by the sample provider, not from assay-based typing. Sample metadata almost always included a de-identified subject ID, COVID-19 status, age in years and sex.

TCRbeta CDR3 regions were amplified from genomic DNA using the immunoSEQ Assay, a bias-controlled multiplex PCR. For the original study's pipeline: The number of nucleated cells in each sample was estimated from the amplification of reference gene primers within the assay. To quantify the absolute abundance of each unique TCRbeta CDR3 rearrangement, sequence reads were collapsed and filtered. For each sample, productive Simpson clonality was calculated by taking the square root of Simpson's diversity index across productive rearrangements. The immuneACCESS repertoire file appears here via TCRdb, limited to in-frame rearrangements. These files lack a portion of the clones; in checked studies, under half of the deficit traces to unresolved V genes, and the cause of the others is not known. Clone size and V and J calls were adopted from that table, with D and trimming inferred from the DNA. The sample records over 250,000 clones, around 86% of which are singletons. About 14% of the sample goes to the ten largest clones.

General findings and caveats noted by the study authors: Clinical and demographic metadata were provided uncurated, with the amount varying by source and participant.

Here the chain combines TRBV5-5 and TRBJ2-7, and perhaps TRBD1 as D gene, on 6 matching bases. Input material: peripheral blood. The sequence was obtained from a human donor in a cohort sampled during active COVID-19. The bases are TGTGCCAGCAGCTTGGGGACAGTGCCTTACGAGCAGTACTTC. Translated, it gives CASSLGTVPYEQYF.